The clone carrying this T cell receptor beta chain was recorded only once. This record comes from a study of blood T cell repertoires in COVID-19. Overall study context: Sites across the United States, Italy and Spain contributed samples from acute and convalescent COVID-19. The analysed material was cDNA or gDNA that came from T cells, B-cell-depleted T cells, or PBMCs.

V shed 2 bases and J 3 bases; nucleotides not matched to a gene: 6. This CDR3 has 15 residues. From germline, CDR1 is SGHTA and CDR2 FQGTGA. In the original processing: Amplifying reference gene primers gave estimates of nucleated cell counts. Data came from immunoSEQ multiplex PCR; TCRdb stores just in-frame clones and leaves some out. V and J calls plus clone size are reproduced from that table; the DNA served to infer D and trimming. The sample includes about 160,000 clones, about three quarters of them seen just once. What was sequenced was peripheral blood. The TCR originated in a man between 60 and 75 years old with acute or convalescent COVID-19. The rearrangement joins TRBV7-3 to TRBJ1-2, with TRBD1 matching over 7 bases. CDR3 sequence (DNA): TGTGCCAGCAGCTTATCGCAGGGGGGCGACTATGGCTACACCTTC. This gives the protein CASSLSQGGDYGYTF.